What follows are 30 T cell receptor beta chains derived from one specimen sequenced in a study of tissue T cells after allogeneic stem cell transplantation. Profiling relied on immunoSEQ multiplex PCR, and the TCRdb table lists in-frame clones only, not all of them. The data contain 48,000 or so clones, roughly four fifths of them singletons. The sample taken for sequencing was sorted cells pooled from one or two spleens. These receptors were taken from a pool of C57BL/6 mice in good health.

Comments on this clone: Gene names are the mouse ones. From the germline J gene comes the end of the CDR3, since the read stops 1 residue before it. The chain carries TRBV3 and TRBJ2-5, with TRBD2 matching over 7 bases. The junction had 2 bases not matched to a gene; V was cut back by 3 bases and J by 5 bases. Germline V gives CDR1 SNHLY, CDR2 FYNGKV (reference sequence). This CDR3 has 13 amino acids. The CDR3 protein is CASSFTGVDTQYF. The CDR3 bases that were read are TGTGCCAGCAGCTTTACTGGGGTAGACACCCAGTAC.

Remarks on this clone: The germline and genes are mouse ones. The read finishes 1 residue shy of the CDR3 end, and the germline J gene is used to complete it. The chain has TRBV13-2 and TRBJ1-4, with D uncertain. The V end was cut by 5 bases, the J end by 0 bases, with 14 bases between. Germline CDR1 NNHNN, CDR2 SYGAGS (reference sequence). The CDR3 totals 16 residues. CDR3 in amino acids: CASGRASALSNERLFF. The part of the CDR3 DNA that was read is TGTGCCAGCGGACGGGCCTCGGCCCTTTCCAACGAAAGATTATTT.

Notes on this clone: All gene names here are mouse names. The read falls 1 residue short of the CDR3 end, and the missing part is taken from the germline J gene. This rearrangement joins TRBV12-2 to TRBJ1-2, with D uncertain. V was pared by 2 bases and J by 3 bases, with 9 bases between. The CDR3 is 13 residues long. Germline CDR1 reads SGHLS; CDR2 reads HYDKME. CDR3 DNA, as far as it was read: TGTGCCAGCTCTCGGGGAGAGGACTCCGACTACACC. Its protein is CASSRGEDSDYT. The entire CDR3 protein is CASSRGEDSDYTF.

Of note for this clone: Each gene name is a mouse one. The read terminates 1 residue before the CDR3 end, so the remaining end is supplied by the germline J gene. The V call is TRBV5, the J call TRBJ1-4; D may be TRBD1 (6 bases). This CDR3 has 13 amino acids. Germline-derived CDR1 and CDR2 are LGHNA and YNLKQL (reference sequence). The ends were cut back, 0 bases at V and 7 bases at J, with 6 bases in the middle. The covered CDR3 bases are TGTGCCAGCAGCCAAGAGGGGGCCGAAAGATTATTT. Residues: CASSQEGAERLF. The entire CDR3 protein reads CASSQEGAERLFF.

This clone showed up just a few times. All gene names here are mouse names. With the read ending 1 residue before the CDR3 end, the germline J gene is used to fill in that end. V and J are TRBV1 and TRBJ1-4; 7 bases are a match to TRBD1. This CDR3 is 13 amino acids long. With V trimmed by 9 bases and J by 7 bases, 8 bases remained unmatched. CDR1 and CDR2 (germline): NSQYPW, LRSPGD (reference sequence). The sequenced part of the CDR3 DNA is TGCACCTGTCGACAGGGAGGAGGCGAAAGATTATTT. This gives the protein CTCRQGGGERLF. From start to end, the CDR3 is CTCRQGGGERLFF.

Comments on this clone: Gene labels here are mouse ones. The CDR3 end lies 1 residue beyond the end of the read and is filled in from the germline J gene. This chain connects TRBV13-2 to TRBJ2-5, with 9 bases fitting TRBD2. The CDR3 is 14 amino acids. Germline V gene sequence: CDR1 NNHNN, CDR2 SYGAGS (reference sequence). The ends lost 0 bases at V and 6 bases at J; junction bases unmatched: 2. This CDR3 is CASGDVDWGDTQYF. CDR3 DNA, as far as it was read: TGTGCCAGCGGTGATGTCGACTGGGGGGACACCCAGTAC.

About this clone itself: Gene names and germline refer to mouse. The read ends 1 residue shy of where the CDR3 ends; the end is completed using the germline J gene. V usage is TRBV1 and J usage is TRBJ2-2, with 7 positions matching TRBD1. The J segment lost 2 bases and the V segment lost 4 bases, leaving 1 base of the junction unmatched. The CDR3 loop spans 14 amino acids. CDR1 and CDR2 (germline): NSQYPW, LRSPGD (reference sequence). Incomplete CDR3 DNA: TGCACCTGCAGTGAGACAGGGAACACCGGGCAGCTCTAC. Its protein is CTCSETGNTGQLY. The complete CDR3 reads CTCSETGNTGQLYF. Looking up the rest from reference TRBV1 and TRBJ2-2 gives the full variable domain: VTLLEQNPRWRLVPRGQAVNLRCILKNSQYPWMSWYQQDLQKQLQWLFTLRSPGDKEVKSLPGADYLATRVTDTELRLQVANMSQGRTLYCTCSETGNTGQLYFGEGSKLTVL.

As regards this clone: The gene names given are mouse names. The missing CDR3 end, 1 residue past where the read stops, is filled in from the germline J gene. The chain combines TRBV19 with TRBJ1-3; D is uncertain. Germline-derived CDR1 and CDR2 are FNHDT and SITEND (reference sequence). V was shortened by 4 bases and J by 0 bases, with 5 bases between the two germline ends. CDR3 length equals 13 residues. CDR3 DNA (partial): TGTGCCAGCAGTCGAGATTCTGGAAATACGCTCTAT. Its protein product is CASSRDSGNTLY. The whole CDR3 protein is CASSRDSGNTLYF.

This clone showed up just a few times. Gene names are the mouse ones. The missing CDR3 end, 1 residue past where the read stops, is filled in from the germline J gene. The chain joins TRBV13-2 to TRBJ2-5; 8 bases line up with TRBD1. The CDR3 is made up of 12 amino acids. V was pared by 6 bases and J by 6 bases, with 3 bases of the junction left unmatched. Germline CDR1 is NNHNN and CDR2 is SYGAGS (reference sequence). CDR3 sequence reads: CASDGQGDTQYF. The DNA read from the CDR3 is TGTGCCAGCGACGGACAGGGCGACACCCAGTAC.

Details on this clone: Here the gene names and germline are mouse. The missing CDR3 end, 1 residue past where the read stops, is filled in from the germline J gene. The chain employs TRBV5 and TRBJ2-1; 12 bases are a match to TRBD2. The trim removed 3 bases at V and 1 base at J, leaving 4 bases unmatched. CDR3 length: 17 amino acids. CDR1 and CDR2 from the germline V gene are LGHNA and YNLKQL (reference sequence). CDR3 DNA (partial): TGTGCCAGCAGCCAGACCGGGACTGGGGGGAACTATGCTGAGCAGTTC. It encodes CASSQTGTGGNYAEQF. The whole CDR3 sequence reads CASSQTGTGGNYAEQFF.

About this clone: Genes and germline come from the mouse. The read comes to an end 1 residue before the CDR3 does, leaving the germline J gene to fill in the end. This chain links TRBV1 with TRBJ1-5; 7 bases match TRBD1. Germline V gene lookup returns CDR1 NSQYPW and CDR2 LRSPGD (reference sequence). J was trimmed by 7 bases and V by 4 bases; bases with no gene match: 4. The CDR3 runs 13 residues. The CDR3 sequence: CTCSVQGRQAPLF. The sequenced part of the CDR3 DNA is TGCACCTGCAGTGTACAGGGGCGACAGGCTCCGCTT.

As regards this clone: Gene labels here are mouse ones. The read ends 1 residue shy of where the CDR3 ends; the end is completed using the germline J gene. The rearrangement links TRBV13-2 to TRBJ1-2; possible D gene TRBD1, 6 bases. Trimming took 1 base from V and 4 from J, leaving 14 bases between them. The CDR3 is made up of 15 amino acids. Germline CDR1 reads NNHNN; CDR2 reads SYGAGS (reference sequence). The DNA read from the CDR3 is TGTGCCAGCGGTGATTATGGGGGCGCGGTCTCCGACTACACC. Its translation: CASGDYGGAVSDYT. The entire CDR3 reads CASGDYGGAVSDYTF.

Of note for this clone: Gene names are mouse gene names. The CDR3 end lies 1 residue beyond the end of the read and is filled in from the germline J gene. Additional DNA sequences in this sample encode the identical CDR3. The rearrangement joins TRBV1 to TRBJ2-1, with D perhaps TRBD2 (7 bases). The germline V and J ends were trimmed by 0 bases and 0 bases, with 9 bases remaining between them. Germline V lookup: CDR1 NSQYPW, CDR2 LRSPGD (reference sequence). This CDR3 region has 16 residues. This CDR3 is CTCSADLGANYAEQFF. The DNA read from the CDR3 is TGCACCTGCAGTGCAGATCTGGGGGCTAACTATGCTGAGCAGTTC.

About this clone: These gene names are mouse names. The observed sequence ends 1 residue before the CDR3 terminus, with the missing tail filled in from the germline J gene. The chain links TRBV3 to TRBJ1-1; 8 positions agree with TRBD1. J lost 1 base, V lost 5 bases, and 3 bases had no gene match. Germline CDR1 reads SNHLY; CDR2 reads FYNGKV (reference sequence). The CDR3 totals 14 residues. The CDR3: CASSLGQGNTEVFF. The CDR3 DNA, read in part, is TGTGCCAGCAGCCTCGGACAGGGGAACACAGAAGTCTTC.

Note on this clone: Gene names and germline match the mouse. The CDR3 extends 1 residue past the end of the read, so its final part is completed from the germline J gene. The gene calls are TRBV13-1 and TRBJ2-3; 9 bases fit TRBD2. Germline CDR1 NSHNY, CDR2 SYGAGN. The ends lost 2 bases at V and 0 bases at J; junction bases unmatched: 1. This CDR3 region has 15 residues. This CDR3 is CASSEGLGSAETLYF. The sequenced CDR3 bases are TGTGCCAGCAGTGAGGGACTGGGTAGTGCAGAAACGCTGTAT.

Turning to this clone: Germline and genes: mouse. Coverage ceases 1 residue before the CDR3 finishes, and the germline J gene fills in the end. V and J are TRBV15 and TRBJ2-5; perhaps TRBD1 as D (5 bases). The ends were cut back, 3 bases at V and 4 bases at J, with 8 bases in the middle. From germline, CDR1 is SGHND and CDR2 FRSKSL. This CDR3 is built from 13 residues. The CDR3 loop is CASSFAGKDTQYF. The DNA read from the CDR3 is TGTGCCAGCAGTTTTGCAGGGAAAGACACCCAGTAC.

With respect to this clone: Any gene name here is a mouse gene name. The read ends 1 residue early relative to the CDR3; the germline J gene fills the gap. The chain has TRBV13-2 and TRBJ2-4; TRBD2 might be the D (7 bases). V was cut by 0 bases and J by 8 bases, with 13 bases left in between. Germline V gives CDR1 NNHNN, CDR2 SYGAGS (reference sequence). This CDR3 region has 14 residues. This CDR3 reads CASGDAGGGGTLYF. CDR3 DNA (partial): TGTGCCAGCGGTGATGCTGGGGGCGGGGGCACCTTGTAC.

About this clone itself: The germline and genes are mouse ones. The DNA ends 1 residue before the CDR3 does, and the rest of the CDR3 is filled in from the germline J gene. The rearrangement joins TRBV26 to TRBJ2-3, with 8 bases fitting TRBD1. Losses at the gene ends were 6 bases for V and 3 bases for J; bases not matched to a gene: 2. The CDR3 loop spans 13 amino acids. The germline V gene has CDR1 KGHPV and CDR2 FQNQEV (reference sequence). The sequenced CDR3 bases are TGTGCCAGCAGGACAGGGGAAGCAGAAACGCTGTAT. It translates to CASRTGEAETLY. The full CDR3 is CASRTGEAETLYF.

This clone has just a few counts. Mouse gene names and germline throughout. The read is 1 residue too short to cover the CDR3 end, so that end is filled in from the germline J gene. J is TRBJ1-2 and V is TRBV5; TRBD1 matches at 9 bases. With V trimmed by 4 bases and J by 4 bases, 4 bases remained unmatched. CDR1 and CDR2 (germline): LGHNA, YNLKQL (reference sequence). CDR3 size: 14 residues. The CDR3 loop reads CASSRDREGSDYTF. The DNA read from the CDR3 is TGTGCCAGCAGCCGGGACAGGGAGGGCTCCGACTACACC.

Comment on this clone: Any gene name here is a mouse gene name. The CDR3 is cut off 1 residue early in the read; its end comes from the germline J gene. The chain links TRBV19 to TRBJ2-7, with D unresolved. Per germline, CDR1 FNHDT and CDR2 SITEND (reference sequence). The CDR3 contains 14 residues. Trimming cost V 1 base and J 0 bases, with 8 bases left between them. The covered CDR3 bases are TGTGCCAGCAGTATACGGGTAAGCTCCTATGAACAGTAC. It codes for CASSIRVSSYEQY. The full CDR3 sequence reads CASSIRVSSYEQYF.

In regard to this clone: Germline and genes here are mouse. The CDR3 end is not reached by the read, which stops 1 residue before it; the germline J gene fills it in. V and J are TRBV4 and TRBJ2-1; tentatively, D is TRBD1 (7 bases). CDR1 and CDR2 from the germline V gene are LGHDT and YNNKQL (reference sequence). The germline V and J ends were trimmed by 5 bases and 0 bases, with 11 bases remaining between them. The CDR3 sequence is 15 residues long. The part of the CDR3 DNA that was read is TGTGCCAGCAGCAACCAGGGGGGTAACTATGCTGAGCAGTTC. Amino acids: CASSNQGGNYAEQF. The entire CDR3 reads CASSNQGGNYAEQFF.

About this clone itself: Gene labels here are mouse ones. Sequencing ends 1 residue short of the CDR3 end; the germline J gene provides the rest. The chain uses TRBV3 and TRBJ2-5, with D unresolved. V was pared by 1 base and J by 6 bases, with 5 bases between. This CDR3 contains 12 residues. Germline V gene sequence: CDR1 SNHLY, CDR2 FYNGKV (reference sequence). CDR3 DNA, as far as it was read: TGTGCCAGCAGCTTAGTCAGGGACACCCAGTAC. Residues: CASSLVRDTQY. In full, the CDR3 is CASSLVRDTQYF.

Comment on this clone: Gene names are mouse gene names. The read falls 1 residue short of the CDR3 end, and the missing part is taken from the germline J gene. The rearrangement uses TRBV13-2 and TRBJ2-4; TRBD2 matches at 14 bases. Germline V gene lookup returns CDR1 NNHNN and CDR2 SYGAGS (reference sequence). The CDR3 covers 17 residues. V shed 3 bases, J shed 0 bases, and the junction held 3 bases outside the gene matches. The CDR3: CASGGDWGGESQNTLYF. The sequenced part of the CDR3 DNA is TGTGCCAGCGGTGGGGACTGGGGGGGCGAGAGTCAAAACACCTTGTAC.

In the case of this clone: Gene names denote mouse genes. The CDR3 extends 1 residue past the end of the read, so its final part is completed from the germline J gene. This rearrangement joins TRBV12-2 to TRBJ2-1, with 9 bases aligning to TRBD2. The CDR3 totals 16 residues. The V and J ends lost 4 bases and 0 bases, in that order; junction bases with no gene match: 6. Per the germline V gene, CDR1 is SGHLS and CDR2 is HYDKME. CDR3 loop: CASSRTGVYNYAEQFF. The sequenced CDR3 bases are TGTGCCAGCTCCCGGACTGGGGTGTATAACTATGCTGAGCAGTTC.

A remark on this clone: Here the gene names and germline are mouse. The read comes to an end 1 residue before the CDR3 does, leaving the germline J gene to fill in the end. This chain links TRBV13-1 with TRBJ2-2, with D hard to call. CDR3 length: 13 residues. Germline lookup yields CDR1 NSHNY and CDR2 SYGAGN. Trimming left V 6 bases short and J 0 bases short, with 6 bases between. CDR3 bases read: TGTGCCAGCAAGTTATCAAACACCGGGCAGCTCTAC. Amino acids: CASKLSNTGQLY. From start to end, the CDR3 is CASKLSNTGQLYF.

Points on this clone: All gene names here are mouse names. The read falls 1 residue short of the CDR3 end, and the missing part is taken from the germline J gene. The chain employs TRBV2 and TRBJ1-3; D gene ambiguous. The CDR3 has 15 amino acids. Trimming cost V 0 bases and J 0 bases, with 6 bases left between them. Germline V lookup: CDR1 LGHNA, CDR2 YSYQKL. Partial CDR3 DNA: TGTGCCAGCAGCCAAGACGGAACTTCTGGAAATACGCTCTAT. Protein: CASSQDGTSGNTLY. The CDR3, in full, reads CASSQDGTSGNTLYF.

Regarding this clone: Gene names denote mouse genes. Read coverage stops 1 residue before the CDR3 terminus; the germline J gene supplies the remainder. The genes are TRBV19 and TRBJ1-1; D is undetermined. Trimming took off 6 bases at V and 1 base at J, with 7 bases between the two ends. The CDR3 loop spans 12 amino acids. The V gene's germline CDR1 is FNHDT and CDR2 SITEND (reference sequence). The sequenced part of the CDR3 DNA is TGTGCCAGCAAGGCACAAAACACAGAAGTCTTC. This sequence encodes CASKAQNTEVF. The CDR3 reads in full as CASKAQNTEVFF.

A word on this clone: These gene names are mouse names. The read falls 1 residue short of the CDR3 end, and the missing part is taken from the germline J gene. The J gene is TRBJ1-4, the V gene TRBV3; TRBD1 might be the D (5 bases). The CDR3 runs 15 residues. Germline V gene sequence: CDR1 SNHLY, CDR2 FYNGKV (reference sequence). V was shortened by 3 bases and J by 3 bases, with 11 bases between the two germline ends. The part of the CDR3 DNA that was read is TGTGCCAGCAGCTTTCAGGGATCCGCCAACGAAAGATTATTT. Protein product: CASSFQGSANERLF. The whole CDR3 reads CASSFQGSANERLFF.

To note about this clone: Gene names and germline refer to mouse. Read sequence stops 1 residue before the CDR3 end, and the germline J gene provides the missing end. The chain has TRBV13-2 and TRBJ2-7; 10 bases agree with TRBD2. The CDR3 is 15 residues long. The germline V gene has CDR1 NNHNN and CDR2 SYGAGS (reference sequence). V was pared by 0 bases and J by 3 bases, with 3 bases of the junction left unmatched. The DNA read from the CDR3 is TGTGCCAGCGGTGATGCTGGGACTGGGGACTATGAACAGTAC. Its protein is CASGDAGTGDYEQY. The full CDR3 protein is CASGDAGTGDYEQYF.

In regard to this clone: The germline and genes are mouse ones. The CDR3 extends 1 residue past the end of the read, so its final part is completed from the germline J gene. The chain uses TRBV12-1 and TRBJ2-7; TRBD1 or TRBD2 may be the D gene (5 bases each). Trimming pared 3 bases from V and 0 bases from J, leaving 8 bases between. The germline gives CDR1 SGHSN, CDR2 HYEKVE. The CDR3 is made up of 13 amino acids. CDR3 residues: CASSWDGSYEQYF. CDR3 DNA (partial): TGTGCCAGCTCTTGGGACGGCTCCTATGAACAGTAC.